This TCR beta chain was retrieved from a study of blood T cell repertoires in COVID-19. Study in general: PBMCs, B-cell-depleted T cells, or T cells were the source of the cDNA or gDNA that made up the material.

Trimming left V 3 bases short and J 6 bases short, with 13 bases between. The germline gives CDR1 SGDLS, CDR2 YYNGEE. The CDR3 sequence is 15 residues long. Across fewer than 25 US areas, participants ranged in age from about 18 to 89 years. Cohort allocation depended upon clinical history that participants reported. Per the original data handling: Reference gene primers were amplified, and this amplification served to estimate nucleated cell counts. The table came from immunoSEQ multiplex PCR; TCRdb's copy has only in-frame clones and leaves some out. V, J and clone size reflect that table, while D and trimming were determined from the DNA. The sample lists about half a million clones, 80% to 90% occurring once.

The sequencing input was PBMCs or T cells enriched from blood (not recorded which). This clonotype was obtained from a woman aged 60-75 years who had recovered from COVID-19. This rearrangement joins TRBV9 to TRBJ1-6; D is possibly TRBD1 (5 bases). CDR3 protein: CASSAGGEANSPLHF. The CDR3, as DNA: TGTGCCAGCAGCGCTGGAGGGGAGGCTAATTCACCCCTCCACTTT.